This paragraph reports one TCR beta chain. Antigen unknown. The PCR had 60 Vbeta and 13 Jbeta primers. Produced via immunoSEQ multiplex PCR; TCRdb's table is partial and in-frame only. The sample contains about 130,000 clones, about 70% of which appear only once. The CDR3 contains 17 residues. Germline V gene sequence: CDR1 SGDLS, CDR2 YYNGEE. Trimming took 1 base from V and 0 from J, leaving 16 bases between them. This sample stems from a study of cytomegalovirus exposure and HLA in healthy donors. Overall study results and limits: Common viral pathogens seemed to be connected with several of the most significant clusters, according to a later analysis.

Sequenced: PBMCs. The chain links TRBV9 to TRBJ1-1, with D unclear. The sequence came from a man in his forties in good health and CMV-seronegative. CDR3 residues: CASSVTPDKSMNTEAFF. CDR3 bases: TGTGCCAGCAGCGTAACCCCAGATAAGTCGATGAACACTGAAGCTTTCTTT.